This T cell receptor (beta chain) stems from a study of shared clonotypes between healthy human individuals. Overall study: Those who served as donors were a couple of women and a few men between the ages of 18 and 49. A donor's plate count was three for CD4 naive and three for CD4 memory; CD8 naive had two and CD8 memory one. Findings and caveats of the study: All-four-donor shared clonotypes had higher generation probabilities than non-shared clonotypes did.

Authors' methods: ImmunoSEQ gave junction-only sequences without quality scores, so filtering differed. Assay used: immunoSEQ multiplex PCR; TCRdb lists only in-frame clones, some missing. V and J calls plus clone size are reproduced from that table; the DNA served to infer D and trimming. The table has 780,000 or so clones, 55% to 75% seen once. With respect to this clone: Its target is unknown.

V was shortened by 3 bases and J by 4 bases, with 13 bases between the two germline ends. The CDR3 totals 14 residues. The chain recombines TRBV5-7 with TRBJ2-5; no clear D. TRBV5-7 is noted as an ORF with a role that remains uncertain. This TCR was recovered from a woman aged 30 to 39 in good health. The sequenced sample was memory CD4+ T cells sorted from blood. Subset meaning: CD45RA-negative fraction. Here the CDR3 DNA reads TGTGCCAGCAGCTGGTTTTGGGCGAGAGAGACCCAGTACTTC. Translating it yields CASSWFWARETQYF.